The sequence of this TCR beta chain was determined in a study of CD8+ T cells in alopecia areata (dated by TCRdb to between 2017 and 2018). Describing the broader study: The treated patients took part in an open-label pilot trial in which moderate-to-severe alopecia areata was treated with oral tofacitinib at 5 to 10 mg twice daily. Patients received tofacitinib for 6 to 18 months and were then followed off drug for 6 months to check for delayed response and recurrence. To study T cell clonal expansion in alopecia areata, the researchers applied high-throughput TCRbeta sequencing to both the C3H/HeJ mouse model and human patients. Human TCRbeta sequencing covered scalp tissue and sorted CD4+ and CD8+ peripheral blood T cells from patchy and totalis/universalis alopecia areata patients and healthy controls. Tofacitinib-treated patients had biopsies at baseline and at 4 and 24 weeks of treatment, with a later scalp biopsy in several patients. Scalp clonality was compared among normal scalp (n=4), patchy alopecia areata scalp (n=8), and alopecia totalis/universalis scalp (n=8). RNA was extracted with the PAXgene miRNA kit for fixed scalp, the miRNeasy kit for PBMCs, and the RNeasy kit for mouse skin. Amplification of TCRbeta CDR3 regions was done by immunoSEQ multiplex PCR using 35 Vbeta forward primers and 13 Jbeta reverse primers. The research as a whole found: Higher clonality and more expanded CD8+ clones were observed in lesional scalp than in normal scalp, particularly in alopecia totalis/universalis, a finding suggestive of antigenic drive. Resident alphabeta T cells in normal human skin are also sequenced, complicating scalp TCR repertoire analysis, unlike mouse skin dominated by gammadelta T cells. Compared with mice, TCR sequences shared between patients were less clear, possibly partly because of HLA diversity across the patient population.

Receptor libraries were prepared by the immunoSEQ multiplex PCR assay. To provide template for TCR sequencing, every sample had RNA extracted and reverse transcribed into cDNA. First-strand cDNA was synthesized with SuperScript III using a 2:1 mix of oligo-dT and random hexamers. A synthetic immune receptor repertoire was used to assess amplification bias, and residual bias was removed computationally. On the study's bioinformatics: Raw reads were preprocessed for error removal, and CDR3 was defined according to IMGT conventions as running from the conserved cysteine to phenylalanine. Clonality was calculated as 1 minus Shannon entropy normalized by log2 of the number of productive unique TCRs. Whether each scalp clone was CD4 or CD8 was inferred by checking scalp TCRbeta sequences against the CD4 and CD8 repertoires from sorted blood. TCRdb took this table from immuneACCESS and kept in-frame rearrangements with V and J called. Such tables lack part of the clones; where checked against another copy, unresolved V genes explain under half of the gap, and the rest is unexplained. Clonal size and the V and J genes are those of that table, whereas D and trimming came from the DNA. The sample table shows 65,000 to 75,000 clones, and around half are seen once. About 18% of the sample belongs to the ten largest clones.

This clone appeared a few times. This receptor's antigen is unknown. Base qualities were left out, and no much larger clone turns up one base away. The CDR3 starts with the cysteine, ends with the phenylalanine, and has 14 residues. The retained sequence is limited to the CDR3, 42 bases, with the frame set at the first base. CDR1 and CDR2 are read off the germline V gene (reference sequence) as MNHNY and SVGAGI. V gives up 6 bases and J gives up 0 bases, and the segment between their germline ends measures 11 bases. What the time point label conveys for this sample: baseline before oral tofacitinib. Lesional scalp punch biopsies and peripheral blood were collected from alopecia areata patients. PBMCs were isolated by density centrifugation and stained for CD3, CD4 and CD8, and CD4+ and CD8+ T cells were sorted on a FACSAria.

This TCR was recovered from a human donor with alopecia areata. This specimen consisted of CD8+ T cells sorted from blood, obtained at week 0. Rearrangement joined TRBV6-6 to TRBJ1-1, with no confidently assigned D gene. The CDR3 reads CASSHPGLNTEAFF. The nucleotides are TGTGCCAGCAGCCACCCCGGGCTGAACACTGAAGCTTTCTTT.